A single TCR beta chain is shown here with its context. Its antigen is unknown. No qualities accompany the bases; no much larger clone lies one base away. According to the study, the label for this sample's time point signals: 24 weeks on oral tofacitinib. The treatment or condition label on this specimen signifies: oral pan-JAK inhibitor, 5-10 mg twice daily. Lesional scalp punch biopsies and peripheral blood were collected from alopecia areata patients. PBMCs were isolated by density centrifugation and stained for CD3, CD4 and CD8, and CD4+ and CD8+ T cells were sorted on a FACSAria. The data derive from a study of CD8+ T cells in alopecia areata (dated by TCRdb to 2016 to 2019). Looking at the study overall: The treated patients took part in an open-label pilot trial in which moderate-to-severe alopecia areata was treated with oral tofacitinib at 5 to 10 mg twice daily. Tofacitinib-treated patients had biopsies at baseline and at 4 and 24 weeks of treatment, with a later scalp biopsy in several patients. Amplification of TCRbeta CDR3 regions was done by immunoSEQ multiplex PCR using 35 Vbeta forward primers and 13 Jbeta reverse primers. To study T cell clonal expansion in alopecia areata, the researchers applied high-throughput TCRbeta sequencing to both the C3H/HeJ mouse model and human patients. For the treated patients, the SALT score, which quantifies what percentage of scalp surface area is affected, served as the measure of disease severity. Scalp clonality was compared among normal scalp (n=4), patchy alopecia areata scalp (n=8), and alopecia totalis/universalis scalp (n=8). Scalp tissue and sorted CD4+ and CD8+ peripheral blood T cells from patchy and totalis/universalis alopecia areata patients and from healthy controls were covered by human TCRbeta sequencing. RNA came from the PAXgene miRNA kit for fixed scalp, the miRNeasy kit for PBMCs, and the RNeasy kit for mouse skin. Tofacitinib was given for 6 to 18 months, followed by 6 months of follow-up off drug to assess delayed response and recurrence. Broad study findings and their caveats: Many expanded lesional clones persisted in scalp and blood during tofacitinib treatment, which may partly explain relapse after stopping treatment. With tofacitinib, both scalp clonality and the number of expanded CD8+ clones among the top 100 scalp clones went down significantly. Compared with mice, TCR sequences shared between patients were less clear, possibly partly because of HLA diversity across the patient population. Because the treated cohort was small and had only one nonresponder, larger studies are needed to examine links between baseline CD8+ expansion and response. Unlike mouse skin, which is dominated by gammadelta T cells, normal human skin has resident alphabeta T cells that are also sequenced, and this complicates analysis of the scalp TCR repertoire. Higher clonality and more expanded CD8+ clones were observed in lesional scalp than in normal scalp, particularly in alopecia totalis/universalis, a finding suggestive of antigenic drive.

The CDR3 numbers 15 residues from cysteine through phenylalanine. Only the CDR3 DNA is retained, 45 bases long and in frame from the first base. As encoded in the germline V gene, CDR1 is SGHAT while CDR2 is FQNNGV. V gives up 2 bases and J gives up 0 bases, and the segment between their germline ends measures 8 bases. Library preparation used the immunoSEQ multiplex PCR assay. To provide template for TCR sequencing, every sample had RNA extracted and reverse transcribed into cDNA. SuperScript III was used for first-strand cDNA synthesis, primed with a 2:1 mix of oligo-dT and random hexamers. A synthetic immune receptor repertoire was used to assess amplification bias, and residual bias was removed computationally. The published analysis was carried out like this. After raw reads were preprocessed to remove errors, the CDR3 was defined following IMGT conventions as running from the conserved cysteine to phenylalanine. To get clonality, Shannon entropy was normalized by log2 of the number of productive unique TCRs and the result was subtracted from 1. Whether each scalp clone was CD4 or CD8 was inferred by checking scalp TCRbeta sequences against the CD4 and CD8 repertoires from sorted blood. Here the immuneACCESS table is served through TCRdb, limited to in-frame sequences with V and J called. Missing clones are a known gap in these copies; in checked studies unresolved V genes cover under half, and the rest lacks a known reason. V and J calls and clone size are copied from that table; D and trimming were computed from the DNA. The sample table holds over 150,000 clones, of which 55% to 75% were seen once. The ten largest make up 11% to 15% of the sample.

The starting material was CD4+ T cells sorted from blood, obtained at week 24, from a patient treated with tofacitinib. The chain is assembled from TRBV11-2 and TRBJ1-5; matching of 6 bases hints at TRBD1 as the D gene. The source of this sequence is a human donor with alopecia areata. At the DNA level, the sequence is TGTGCCAGCAGCTTACAGGGGCATAGCAATCAGCCCCAGCATTTT. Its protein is CASSLQGHSNQPQHF.